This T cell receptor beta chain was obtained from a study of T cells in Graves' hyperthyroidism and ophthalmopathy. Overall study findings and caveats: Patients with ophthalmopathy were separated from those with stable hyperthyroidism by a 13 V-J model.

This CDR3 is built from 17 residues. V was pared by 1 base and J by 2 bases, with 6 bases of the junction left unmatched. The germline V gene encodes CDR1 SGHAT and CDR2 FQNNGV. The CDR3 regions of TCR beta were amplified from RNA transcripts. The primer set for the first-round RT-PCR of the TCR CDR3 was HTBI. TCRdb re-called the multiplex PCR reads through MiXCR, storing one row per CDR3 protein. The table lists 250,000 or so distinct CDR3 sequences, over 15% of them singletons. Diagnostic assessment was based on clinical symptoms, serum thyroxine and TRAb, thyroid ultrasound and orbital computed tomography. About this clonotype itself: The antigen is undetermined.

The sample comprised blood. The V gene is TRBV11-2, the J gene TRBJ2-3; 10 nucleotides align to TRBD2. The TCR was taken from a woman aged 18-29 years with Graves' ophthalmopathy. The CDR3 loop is CASSLGTSGAVTDTQYF. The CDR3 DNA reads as TGTGCCAGCAGCTTAGGAACTAGCGGGGCGGTCACAGATACGCAGTATTTT. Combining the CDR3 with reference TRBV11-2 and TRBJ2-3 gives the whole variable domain EAGVAQSPRYKIIEKRQSVAFWCNPISGHATLYWYQQILGQGPKLLIQFQNNGVVDDSQLPKDRFSAERLKGVDSTLKIQPAKLEDSAVYLCASSLGTSGAVTDTQYFGPGTRLTVL.